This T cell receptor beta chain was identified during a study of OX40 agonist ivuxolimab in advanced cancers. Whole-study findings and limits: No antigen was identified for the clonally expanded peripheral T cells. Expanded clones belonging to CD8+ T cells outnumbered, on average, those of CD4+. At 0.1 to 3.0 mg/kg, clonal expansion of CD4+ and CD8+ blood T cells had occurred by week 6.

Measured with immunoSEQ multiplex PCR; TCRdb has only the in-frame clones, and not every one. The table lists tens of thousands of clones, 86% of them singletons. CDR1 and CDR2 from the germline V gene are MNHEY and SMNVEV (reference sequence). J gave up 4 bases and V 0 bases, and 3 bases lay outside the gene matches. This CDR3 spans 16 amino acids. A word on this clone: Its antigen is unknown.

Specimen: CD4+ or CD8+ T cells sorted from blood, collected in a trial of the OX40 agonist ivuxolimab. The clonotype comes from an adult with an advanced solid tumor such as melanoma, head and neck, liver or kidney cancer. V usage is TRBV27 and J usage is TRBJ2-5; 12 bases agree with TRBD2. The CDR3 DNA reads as TGTGCCAGCAGTTTATCGCCGGGACTAGCGGGAGAGACCCAGTACTTC. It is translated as CASSLSPGLAGETQYF.